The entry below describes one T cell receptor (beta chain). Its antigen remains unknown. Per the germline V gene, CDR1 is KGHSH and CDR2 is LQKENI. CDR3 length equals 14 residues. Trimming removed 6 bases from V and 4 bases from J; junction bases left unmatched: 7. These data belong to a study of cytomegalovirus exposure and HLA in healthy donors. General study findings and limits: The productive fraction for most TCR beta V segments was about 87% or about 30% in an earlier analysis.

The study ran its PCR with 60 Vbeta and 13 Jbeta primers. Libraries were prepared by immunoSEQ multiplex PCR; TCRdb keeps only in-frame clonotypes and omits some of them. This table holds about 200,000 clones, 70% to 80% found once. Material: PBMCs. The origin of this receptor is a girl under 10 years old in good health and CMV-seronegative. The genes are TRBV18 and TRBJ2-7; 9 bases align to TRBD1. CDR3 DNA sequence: TGTGCCAGCTCCCCCGGGACAGGGCTATACGAGCAGTACTTC. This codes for CASSPGTGLYEQYF.